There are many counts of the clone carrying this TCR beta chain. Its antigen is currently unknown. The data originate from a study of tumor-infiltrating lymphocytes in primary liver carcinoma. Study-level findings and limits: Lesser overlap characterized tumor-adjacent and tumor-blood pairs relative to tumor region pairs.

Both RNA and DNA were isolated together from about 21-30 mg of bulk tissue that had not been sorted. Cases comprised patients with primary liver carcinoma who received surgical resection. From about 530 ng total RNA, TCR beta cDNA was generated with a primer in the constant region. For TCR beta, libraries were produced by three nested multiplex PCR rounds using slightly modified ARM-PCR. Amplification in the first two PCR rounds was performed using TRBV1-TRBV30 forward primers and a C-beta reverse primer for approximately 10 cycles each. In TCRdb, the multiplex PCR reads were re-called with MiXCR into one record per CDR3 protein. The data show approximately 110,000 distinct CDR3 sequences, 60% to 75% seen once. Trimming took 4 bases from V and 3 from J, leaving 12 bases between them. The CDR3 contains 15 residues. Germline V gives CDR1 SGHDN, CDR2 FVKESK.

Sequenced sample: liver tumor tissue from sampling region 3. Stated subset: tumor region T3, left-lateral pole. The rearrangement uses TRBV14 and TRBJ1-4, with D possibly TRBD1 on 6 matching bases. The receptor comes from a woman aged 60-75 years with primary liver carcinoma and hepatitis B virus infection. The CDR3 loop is CASSPLQGSNEKLFF. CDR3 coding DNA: TGTGCCAGCAGCCCATTACAGGGATCTAATGAAAAACTGTTTTTT.